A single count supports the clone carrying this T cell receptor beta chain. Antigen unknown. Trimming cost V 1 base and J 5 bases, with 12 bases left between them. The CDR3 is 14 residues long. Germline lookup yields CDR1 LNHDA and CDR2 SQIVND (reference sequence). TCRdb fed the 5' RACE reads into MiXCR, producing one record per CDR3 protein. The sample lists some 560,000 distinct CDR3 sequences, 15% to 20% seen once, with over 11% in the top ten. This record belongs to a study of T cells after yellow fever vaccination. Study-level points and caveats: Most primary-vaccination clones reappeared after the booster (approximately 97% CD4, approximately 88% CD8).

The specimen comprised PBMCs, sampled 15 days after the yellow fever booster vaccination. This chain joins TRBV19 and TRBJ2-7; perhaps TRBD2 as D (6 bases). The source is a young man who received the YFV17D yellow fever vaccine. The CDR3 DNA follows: TGTGCCAGTAGTATAGGCGGGACGTCCCACGAGCAGTACTTC. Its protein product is CASSIGGTSHEQYF. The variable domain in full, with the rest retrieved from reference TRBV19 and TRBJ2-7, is DGGITQSPKYLFRKEGQNVTLSCEQNLNHDAMYWYRQDPGQGLRLIYYSQIVNDFQKGDIAEGYSVSREKKESFPLTVTSAQKNPTAFYLCASSIGGTSHEQYFGPGTRLTVT.